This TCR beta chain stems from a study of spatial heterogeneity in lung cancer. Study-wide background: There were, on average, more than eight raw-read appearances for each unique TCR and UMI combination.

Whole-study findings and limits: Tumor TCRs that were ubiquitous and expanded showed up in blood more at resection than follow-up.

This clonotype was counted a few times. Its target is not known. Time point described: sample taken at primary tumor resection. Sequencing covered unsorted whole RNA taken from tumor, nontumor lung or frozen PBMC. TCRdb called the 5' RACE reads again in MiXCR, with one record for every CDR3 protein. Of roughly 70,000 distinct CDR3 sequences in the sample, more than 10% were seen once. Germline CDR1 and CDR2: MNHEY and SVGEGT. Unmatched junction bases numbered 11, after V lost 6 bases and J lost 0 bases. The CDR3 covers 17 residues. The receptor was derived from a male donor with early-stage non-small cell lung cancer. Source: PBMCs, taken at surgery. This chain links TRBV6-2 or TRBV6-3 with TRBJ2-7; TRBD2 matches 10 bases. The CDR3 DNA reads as TGTGCCAGCAGCCCAGCAGCTAGCGGGAGTTACTCCTACGAGCAGTACTTC. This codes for CASSPAASGSYSYEQYF.